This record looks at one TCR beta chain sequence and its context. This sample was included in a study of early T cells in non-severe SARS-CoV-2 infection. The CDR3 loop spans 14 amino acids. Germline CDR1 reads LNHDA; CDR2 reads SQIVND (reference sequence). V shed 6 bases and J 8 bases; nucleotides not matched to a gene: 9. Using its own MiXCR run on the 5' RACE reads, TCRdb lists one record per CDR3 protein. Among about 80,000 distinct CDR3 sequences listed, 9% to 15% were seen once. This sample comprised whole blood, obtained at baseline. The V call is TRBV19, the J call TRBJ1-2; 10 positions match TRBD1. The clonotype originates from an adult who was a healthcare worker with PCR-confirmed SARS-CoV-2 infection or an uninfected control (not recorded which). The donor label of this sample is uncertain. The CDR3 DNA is TGTGCCAGTAGCCCCCGGACAGGGGGATTCGGCTACACCTTC. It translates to CASSPRTGGFGYTF.